This T cell receptor (beta chain) was obtained from a study of cytotoxic CD8 clonotypes in ibrutinib-treated CLL. TCR beta library input comprised roughly 2 micrograms of genomic DNA from cryopreserved PBMCs. This clone was detected only once. TCRdb's table, derived via immunoSEQ multiplex PCR, lists solely in-frame clones and lacks some. The sample has some 300,000 clones, about 80% seen once. Here the sequenced sample was PBMCs, taken before ibrutinib treatment. The sequence came from a human donor with chronic lymphocytic leukemia.

The CDR3 region has the DNA TGCAGCGCGGGACCTAACACTGAAGCTTTCTTT. It translates to CSAGPNTEAFF. V and J are TRBV29-1 and TRBJ1-1, with D perhaps matching TRBD1 (5 bases). Trimming pared 7 bases from V and 2 bases from J, leaving 8 bases between. There are 11 residues in the CDR3. Germline V gene sequence: CDR1 SQVTM, CDR2 ANQGSEA. The whole variable domain, filled in from reference TRBV29-1 and TRBJ1-1, reads SAVISQKPSRDICQRGTSLTIQCQVDSQVTMMFWYRQQPGQSLTLIATANQGSEATYESGFVIDKFPISRPNLTFSTLTVSNMSPEDSSIYLCSAGPNTEAFFGQGTRLTVV.